Listed below are T cell receptor beta chains from one sample, sequenced in a study of blood T cell repertoires in COVID-19. Profiled with immunoSEQ multiplex PCR; TCRdb holds only in-frame clones, not every one. The sample includes 300,000 to 450,000 clones, around 90% of them seen just once. The material sequenced was PBMCs or T cells enriched from blood (not recorded which). These receptors all come from a woman under 30 who had recovered from COVID-19. The CDR3 runs from the conserved cysteine through the conserved F or W. D genes are given only for firm matches. Expanded clones get a size class; other rows say once, few or many, or leave the size out.

abundance: .
j_gene: TRBJ1-1
d_gene: TRBD1
len: 15
v_gene: TRBV10-3
CDR3nt: TGTGCCATTCAACAGGGGCTGAACCCGAACACTGAAGCTTTCTTT
CDR3aa: CAIQQGLNPNTEAFF

abundance: .
j_gene: TRBJ1-6
d_gene: TRBD1
len: 15
v_gene: TRBV6-5
CDR3nt: TGTGCCAGCAGTCAATTGACAGGGGGCAAATCACCCCTCCACTTT
CDR3aa: CASSQLTGGKSPLHF

abundance: .
j_gene: TRBJ1-1
d_gene: .
len: 14
v_gene: TRBV4-1
CDR3nt: TGCGCCAGCAGCCGATCCAGGGAGAACACTGAAGCTTTCTTT
CDR3aa: CASSRSRENTEAFF

abundance: .
j_gene: TRBJ1-1
d_gene: TRBD1
len: 15
v_gene: TRBV6-2/TRBV6-3
CDR3nt: TGTGCCAGCAGTTACGGGCAGGGGGCTCACACTGAAGCTTTCTTT
CDR3aa: CASSYGQGAHTEAFF

abundance: once
j_gene: TRBJ2-1
d_gene: .
len: 14
v_gene: TRBV2
CDR3nt: TGTGCCACCCATAGCGGAGTCACCTACAATGAGCAGTTCTTC
CDR3aa: CATHSGVTYNEQFF

abundance: .
j_gene: TRBJ2-5
d_gene: TRBD2
len: 17
v_gene: TRBV6-2/TRBV6-3
CDR3nt: TGTGCCAGCAGTTACAGGGTAGCGGGGGCCATCCAAGAGACCCAGTACTTC
CDR3aa: CASSYRVAGAIQETQYF

abundance: .
j_gene: TRBJ2-7
d_gene: TRBD1
len: 14
v_gene: TRBV9
CDR3nt: TGTGCCAGCAGCGTAGGACAGGGACACTACGAGCAGTACTTC
CDR3aa: CASSVGQGHYEQYF

abundance: .
j_gene: TRBJ2-7
d_gene: TRBD1
len: 15
v_gene: TRBV27
CDR3nt: TGTGCCAGCAGTGTGGGACAGGGGGCTTTGTACGAGCAGTACTTC
CDR3aa: CASSVGQGALYEQYF

abundance: .
j_gene: TRBJ2-3
d_gene: TRBD2
len: 16
v_gene: TRBV5-4
CDR3nt: TGTGCCAGCAGCTCGGCGAGCGGGGGGGCGACAGATACGCAGTATTTT
CDR3aa: CASSSASGGATDTQYF

abundance: .
j_gene: TRBJ1-5
d_gene: TRBD1
len: 15
v_gene: TRBV4-1
CDR3nt: TGCGCCAGCAGCCAGGCAGGGGGAAGCAATCAGCCCCAGCATTTT
CDR3aa: CASSQAGGSNQPQHF